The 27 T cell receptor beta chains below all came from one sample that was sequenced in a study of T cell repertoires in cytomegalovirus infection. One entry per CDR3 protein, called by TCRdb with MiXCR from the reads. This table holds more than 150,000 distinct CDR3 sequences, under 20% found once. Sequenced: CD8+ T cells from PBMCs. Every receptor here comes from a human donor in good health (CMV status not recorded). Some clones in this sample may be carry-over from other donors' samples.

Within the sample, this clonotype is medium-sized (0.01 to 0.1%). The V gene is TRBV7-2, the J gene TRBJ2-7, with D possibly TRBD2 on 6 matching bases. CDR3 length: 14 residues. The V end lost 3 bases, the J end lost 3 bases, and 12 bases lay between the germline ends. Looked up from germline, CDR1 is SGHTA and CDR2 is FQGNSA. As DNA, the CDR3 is TGTGCCAGCAGCTTCCCTAGCGCGGTCTACGAGCAGTACTTC. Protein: CASSFPSAVYEQYF.

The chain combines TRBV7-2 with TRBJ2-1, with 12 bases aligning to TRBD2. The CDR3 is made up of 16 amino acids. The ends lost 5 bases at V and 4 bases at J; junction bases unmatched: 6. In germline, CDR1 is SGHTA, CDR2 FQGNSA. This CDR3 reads CASSPRTSGIYNEQFF. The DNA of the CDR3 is TGTGCCAGCAGCCCCCGGACTAGCGGGATTTACAATGAGCAGTTCTTC.

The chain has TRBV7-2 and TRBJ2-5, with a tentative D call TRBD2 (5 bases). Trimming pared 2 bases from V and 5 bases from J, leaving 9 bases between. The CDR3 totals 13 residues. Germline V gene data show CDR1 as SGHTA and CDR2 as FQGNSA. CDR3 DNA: TGTGCCAGCAGCTTATTCGGGGAGGAGACCCAGTACTTC. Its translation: CASSLFGEETQYF.

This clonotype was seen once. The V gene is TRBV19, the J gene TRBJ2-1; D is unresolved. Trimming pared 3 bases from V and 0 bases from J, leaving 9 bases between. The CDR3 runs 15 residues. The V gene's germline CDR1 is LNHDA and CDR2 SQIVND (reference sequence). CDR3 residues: CASSIYQNSYNEQFF. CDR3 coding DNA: TGTGCCAGTAGTATCTATCAGAACTCCTACAATGAGCAGTTCTTC. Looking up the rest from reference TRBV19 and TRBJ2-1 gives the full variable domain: DGGITQSPKYLFRKEGQNVTLSCEQNLNHDAMYWYRQDPGQGLRLIYYSQIVNDFQKGDIAEGYSVSREKKESFPLTVTSAQKNPTAFYLCASSIYQNSYNEQFFGPGTRLTVL.

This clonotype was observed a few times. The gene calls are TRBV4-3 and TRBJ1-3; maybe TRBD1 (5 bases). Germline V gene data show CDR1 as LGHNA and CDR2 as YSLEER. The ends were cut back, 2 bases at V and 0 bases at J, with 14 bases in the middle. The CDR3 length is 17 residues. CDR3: CASSQFSGGSSGNTIYF. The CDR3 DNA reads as TGCGCCAGCAGCCAATTCTCGGGGGGGAGCTCTGGAAACACCATATATTTT.

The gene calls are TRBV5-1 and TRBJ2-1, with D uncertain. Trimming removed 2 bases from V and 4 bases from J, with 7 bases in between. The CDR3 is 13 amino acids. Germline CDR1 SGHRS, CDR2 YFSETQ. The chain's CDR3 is CASSFGEYNEQFF. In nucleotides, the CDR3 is TGCGCCAGCAGCTTCGGAGAGTACAATGAGCAGTTCTTC.

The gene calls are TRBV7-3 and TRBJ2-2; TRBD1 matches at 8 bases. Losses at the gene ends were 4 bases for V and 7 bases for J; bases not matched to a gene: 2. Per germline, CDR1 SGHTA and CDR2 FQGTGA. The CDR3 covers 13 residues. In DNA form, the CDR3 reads TGTGCCAGCAGCTATGGACAGGGCGGGGAGCTGTTTTTT. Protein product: CASSYGQGGELFF.

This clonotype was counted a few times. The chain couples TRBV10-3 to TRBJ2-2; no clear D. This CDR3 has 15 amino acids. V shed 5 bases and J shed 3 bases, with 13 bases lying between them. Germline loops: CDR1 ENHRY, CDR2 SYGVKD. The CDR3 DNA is TGTGCCATCAGTCCGGCCACGGATTACACCGGGGAGCTGTTTTTT. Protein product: CAISPATDYTGELFF.

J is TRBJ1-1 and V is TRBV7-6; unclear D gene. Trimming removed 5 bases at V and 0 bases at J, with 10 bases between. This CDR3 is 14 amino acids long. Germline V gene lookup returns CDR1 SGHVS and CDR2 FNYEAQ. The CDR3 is CASSPRYLNTEAFF. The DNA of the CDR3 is TGTGCCAGCAGCCCGCGCTACTTGAACACTGAAGCTTTCTTT.

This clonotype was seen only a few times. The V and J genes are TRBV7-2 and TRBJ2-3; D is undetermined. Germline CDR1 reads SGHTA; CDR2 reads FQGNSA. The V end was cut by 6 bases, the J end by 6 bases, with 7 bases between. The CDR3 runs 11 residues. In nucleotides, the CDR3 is TGTGCCAGCAGAAACGAGGATACGCAGTATTTT. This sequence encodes CASRNEDTQYF.

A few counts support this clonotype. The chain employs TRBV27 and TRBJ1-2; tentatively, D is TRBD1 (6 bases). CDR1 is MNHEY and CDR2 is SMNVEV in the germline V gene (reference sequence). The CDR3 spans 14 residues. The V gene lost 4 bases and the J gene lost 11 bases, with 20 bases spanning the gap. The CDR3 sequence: CASSSGQRPGSYTF. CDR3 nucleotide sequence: TGTGCCAGCAGTTCTGGACAGCGCCCTGGAAGTTACACCTTC.

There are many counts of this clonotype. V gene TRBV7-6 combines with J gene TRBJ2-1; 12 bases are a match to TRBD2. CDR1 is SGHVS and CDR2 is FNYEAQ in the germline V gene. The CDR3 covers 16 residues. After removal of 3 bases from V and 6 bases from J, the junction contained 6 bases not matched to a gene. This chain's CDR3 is CASSFVLAGGPNEQFF. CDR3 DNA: TGTGCCAGCAGCTTCGTCCTAGCGGGGGGGCCCAATGAGCAGTTCTTC. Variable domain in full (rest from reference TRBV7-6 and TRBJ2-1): GAGVSQSPRYKVTKRGQDVALRCDPISGHVSLYWYRQALGQGPEFLTYFNYEAQQDKSGLPNDRFSAERPEGSISTLTIQRTEQRDSAMYRCASSFVLAGGPNEQFFGPGTRLTVL.

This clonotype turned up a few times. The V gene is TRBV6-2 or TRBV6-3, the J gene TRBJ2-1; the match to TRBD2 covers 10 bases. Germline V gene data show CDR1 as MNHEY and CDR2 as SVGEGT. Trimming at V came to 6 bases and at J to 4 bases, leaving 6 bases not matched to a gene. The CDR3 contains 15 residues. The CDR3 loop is CASSPHSGRYNEQFF. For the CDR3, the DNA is TGTGCCAGCAGCCCGCATAGCGGGAGGTACAATGAGCAGTTCTTC.

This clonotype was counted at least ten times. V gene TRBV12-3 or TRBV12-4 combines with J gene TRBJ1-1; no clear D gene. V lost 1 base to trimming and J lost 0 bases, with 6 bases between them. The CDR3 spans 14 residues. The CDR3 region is CASSLGTVNTEAFF. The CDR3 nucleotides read TGTGCCAGCAGTTTAGGGACGGTGAACACTGAAGCTTTCTTT.

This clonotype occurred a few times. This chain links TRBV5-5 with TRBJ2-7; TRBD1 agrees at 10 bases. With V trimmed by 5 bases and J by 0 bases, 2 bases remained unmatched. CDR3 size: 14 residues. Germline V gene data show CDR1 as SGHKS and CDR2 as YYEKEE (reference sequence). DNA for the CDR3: TGTGCCAGCAGTTGGACAGGGGGCTCCTACGAGCAGTACTTC. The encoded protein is CASSWTGGSYEQYF.

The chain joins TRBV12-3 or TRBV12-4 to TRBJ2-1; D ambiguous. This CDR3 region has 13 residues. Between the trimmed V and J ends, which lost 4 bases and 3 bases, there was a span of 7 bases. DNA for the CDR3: TGTGCCAGCAGTTCAACTAACTACAATGAGCAGTTCTTC. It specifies CASSSTNYNEQFF.

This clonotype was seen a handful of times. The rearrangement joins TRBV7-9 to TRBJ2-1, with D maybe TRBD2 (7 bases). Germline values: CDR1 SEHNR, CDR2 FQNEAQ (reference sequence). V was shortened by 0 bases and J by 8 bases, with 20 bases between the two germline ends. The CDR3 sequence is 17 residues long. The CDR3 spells CASSLATAGAPNYEQFF. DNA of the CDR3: TGTGCCAGCAGCTTAGCAACCGCGGGGGCCCCGAATTATGAGCAGTTCTTC. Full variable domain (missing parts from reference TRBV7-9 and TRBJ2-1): DTGVSQNPRHKITKRGQNVTFRCDPISEHNRLYWYRQTLGQGPEFLTYFQNEAQLEKSRLLSDRFSAERPKGSFSTLEIQRTEQGDSAMYLCASSLATAGAPNYEQFFGPGTRLTVL.

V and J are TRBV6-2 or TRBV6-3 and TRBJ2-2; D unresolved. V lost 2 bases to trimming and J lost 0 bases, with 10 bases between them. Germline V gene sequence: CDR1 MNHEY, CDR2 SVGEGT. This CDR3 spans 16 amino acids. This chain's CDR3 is CASSYGSETNTGELFF. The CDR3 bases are TGTGCCAGCAGTTACGGGTCAGAAACGAACACCGGGGAGCTGTTTTTT.

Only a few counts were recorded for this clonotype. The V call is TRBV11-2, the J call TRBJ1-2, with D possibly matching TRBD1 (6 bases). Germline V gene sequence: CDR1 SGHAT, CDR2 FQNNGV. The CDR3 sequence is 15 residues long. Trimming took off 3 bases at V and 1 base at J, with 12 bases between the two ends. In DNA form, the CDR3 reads TGTGCCAGCAGCTTGTACCCGGACAGTAACTATGGCTACACCTTC. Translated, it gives CASSLYPDSNYGYTF.

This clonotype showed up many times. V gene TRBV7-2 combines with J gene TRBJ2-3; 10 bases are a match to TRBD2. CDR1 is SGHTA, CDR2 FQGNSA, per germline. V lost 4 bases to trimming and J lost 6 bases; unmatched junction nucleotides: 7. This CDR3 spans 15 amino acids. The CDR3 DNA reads TGTGCCAGCAGCTGGACTAGCGGCCAGGGGGATACGCAGTATTTT. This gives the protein CASSWTSGQGDTQYF.

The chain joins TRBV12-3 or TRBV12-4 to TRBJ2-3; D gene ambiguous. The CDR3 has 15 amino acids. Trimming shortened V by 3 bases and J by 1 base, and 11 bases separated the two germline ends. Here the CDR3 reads CASSFRVAGTDTQYF. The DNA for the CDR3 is TGTGCCAGCAGTTTCCGCGTAGCAGGCACAGATACGCAGTATTTT.

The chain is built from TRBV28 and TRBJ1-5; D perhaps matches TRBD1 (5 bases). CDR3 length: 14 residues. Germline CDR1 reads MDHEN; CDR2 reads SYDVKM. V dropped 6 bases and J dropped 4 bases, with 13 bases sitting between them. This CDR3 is CASRREGRNQPQHF. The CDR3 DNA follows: TGTGCCAGCAGGAGGGAGGGGAGGAATCAGCCCCAGCATTTT.

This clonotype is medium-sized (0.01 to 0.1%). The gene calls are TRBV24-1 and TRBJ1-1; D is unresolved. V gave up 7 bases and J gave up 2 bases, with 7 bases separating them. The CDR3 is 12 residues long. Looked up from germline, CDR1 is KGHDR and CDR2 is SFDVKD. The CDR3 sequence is CATRGENTEAFF. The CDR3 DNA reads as TGTGCCACCAGGGGAGAAAACACTGAAGCTTTCTTT.

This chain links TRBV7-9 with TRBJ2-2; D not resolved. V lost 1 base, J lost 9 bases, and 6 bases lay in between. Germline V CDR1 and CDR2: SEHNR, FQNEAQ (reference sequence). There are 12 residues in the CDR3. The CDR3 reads CASSLEDRELFF. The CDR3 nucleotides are TGTGCCAGCAGCTTAGAGGATAGGGAGCTGTTTTTT.

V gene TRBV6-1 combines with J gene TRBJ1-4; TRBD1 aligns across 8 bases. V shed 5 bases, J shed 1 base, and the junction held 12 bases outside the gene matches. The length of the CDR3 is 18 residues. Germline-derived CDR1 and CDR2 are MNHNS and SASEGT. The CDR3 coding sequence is TGTGCCAGCAGTACTAGGACAGGGCGGGGTCTAACTAATGAAAAACTGTTTTTT. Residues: CASSTRTGRGLTNEKLFF.

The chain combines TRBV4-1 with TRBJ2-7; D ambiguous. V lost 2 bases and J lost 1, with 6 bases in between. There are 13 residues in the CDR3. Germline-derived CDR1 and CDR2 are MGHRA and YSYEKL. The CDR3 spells CASSQTASYEQYF. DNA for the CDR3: TGCGCCAGCAGCCAAACAGCTTCCTACGAGCAGTACTTC.

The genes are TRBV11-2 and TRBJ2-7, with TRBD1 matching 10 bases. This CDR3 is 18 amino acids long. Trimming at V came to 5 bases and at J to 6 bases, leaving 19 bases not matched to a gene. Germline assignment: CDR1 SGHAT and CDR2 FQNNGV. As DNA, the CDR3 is TGTGCCAGCAGCCGATTCCGGGACAGGGGACCCTTATCGGGCGAGCAGTACTTC. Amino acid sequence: CASSRFRDRGPLSGEQYF.